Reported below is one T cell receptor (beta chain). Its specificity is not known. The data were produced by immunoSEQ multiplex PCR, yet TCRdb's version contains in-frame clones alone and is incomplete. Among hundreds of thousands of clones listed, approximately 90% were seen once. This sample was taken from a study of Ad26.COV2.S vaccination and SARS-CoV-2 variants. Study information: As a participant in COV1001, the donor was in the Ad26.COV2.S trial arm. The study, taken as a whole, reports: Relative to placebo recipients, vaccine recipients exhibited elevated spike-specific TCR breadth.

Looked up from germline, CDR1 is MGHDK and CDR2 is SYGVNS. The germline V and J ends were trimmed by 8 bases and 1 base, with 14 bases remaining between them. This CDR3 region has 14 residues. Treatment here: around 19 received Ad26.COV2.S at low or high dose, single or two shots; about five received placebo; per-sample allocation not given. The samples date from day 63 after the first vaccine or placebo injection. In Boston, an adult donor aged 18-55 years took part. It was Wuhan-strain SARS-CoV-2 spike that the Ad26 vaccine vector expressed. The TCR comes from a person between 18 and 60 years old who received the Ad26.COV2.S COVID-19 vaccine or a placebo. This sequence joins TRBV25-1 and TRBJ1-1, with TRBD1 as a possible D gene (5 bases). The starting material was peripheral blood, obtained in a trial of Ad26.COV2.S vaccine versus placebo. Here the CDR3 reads CASAPPTGNTEAFF. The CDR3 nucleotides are TGTGCCAGCGCCCCCCCAACAGGGAACACTGAAGCTTTCTTT.